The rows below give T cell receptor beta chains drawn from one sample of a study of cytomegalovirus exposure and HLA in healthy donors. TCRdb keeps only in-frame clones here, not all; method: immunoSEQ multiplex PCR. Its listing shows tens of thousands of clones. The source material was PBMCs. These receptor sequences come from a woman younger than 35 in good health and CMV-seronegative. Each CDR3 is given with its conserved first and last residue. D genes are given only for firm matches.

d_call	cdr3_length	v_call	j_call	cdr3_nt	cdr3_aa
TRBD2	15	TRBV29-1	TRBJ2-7	TGCAGCGGAGCCGATGGGACTAGCGTAGACCACGAGCAGTACTTC	CSGADGTSVDHEQYF
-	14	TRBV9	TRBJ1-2	TGTGCCAGCAGCGCCCCGGGGGTATCCTATGGCTACACCTTC	CASSAPGVSYGYTF
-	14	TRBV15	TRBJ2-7	TGTGCCACCAGCAGAGAAGGGGGTGACCACGAGCAGTACTTC	CATSREGGDHEQYF
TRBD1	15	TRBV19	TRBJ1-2	TGTGCCAGTAGTGCCCGGGACAGGTTCTTTGGCGGCTACACCTTC	CASSARDRFFGGYTF
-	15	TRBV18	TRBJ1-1	TGTGCCAGCTCACCGCAGGGGTTGGAGAACACTGAAGCTTTCTTT	CASSPQGLENTEAFF
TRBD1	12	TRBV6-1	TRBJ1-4	TGTGCCAGCAACCAGGGGGATGAAAAACTGTTTTTT	CASNQGDEKLFF
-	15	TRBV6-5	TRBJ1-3	TGTGCCAGCAGCAGAGACAGACTCTCTGGAAACACCATATATTTT	CASSRDRLSGNTIYF
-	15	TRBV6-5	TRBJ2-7	TGTGCCAGCAGTTACTTGGCTAGCGTTGCCTACGAGCAGTACTTC	CASSYLASVAYEQYF
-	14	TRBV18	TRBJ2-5	TGTGCCAGCTCACCAAGCAGGGGACAAGAGACCCAGTACTTC	CASSPSRGQETQYF
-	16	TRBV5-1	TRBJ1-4	TGCGCCAGCAGCCCCGGACACTTGGAGATCGAAATAGAACTGTTTTTT	CASSPGHLEIEIELFF
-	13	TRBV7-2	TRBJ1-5	TGTGCCAGCAGCCAACAGGGTAATCAGCCCCAGCATTTT	CASSQQGNQPQHF
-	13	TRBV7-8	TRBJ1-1	TGTGCCAGCAGCTCGGACAGGAACACTGAAGCTTTCTTT	CASSSDRNTEAFF
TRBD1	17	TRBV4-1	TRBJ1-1	TGCGCCAGCAGCTCTTTCGGGGGACAGTACATGAACACTGAAGCTTTCTTT	CASSSFGGQYMNTEAFF
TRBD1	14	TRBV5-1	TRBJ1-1	TGCGCCAGCAGACACGACAGGGGAGTCACTGAAGCTTTCTTT	CASRHDRGVTEAFF
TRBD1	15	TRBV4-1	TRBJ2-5	TGCGCCAGCAGCCAAGGGGGACAGGGGCAAGAGACCCAGTACTTC	CASSQGGQGQETQYF
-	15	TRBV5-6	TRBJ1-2	TGTGCCAGCAGCTTGTACGGTCTTCAGGACTATGGCTACACCTTC	CASSLYGLQDYGYTF
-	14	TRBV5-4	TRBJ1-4	TGTGCCAGCAGCCGCGGACGGGGGGATGAAAAACTGTTTTTT	CASSRGRGDEKLFF
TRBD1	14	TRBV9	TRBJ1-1	TGTGCCAGCAGCGGGGGACAGGGTGGGACTGAAGCTTTCTTT	CASSGGQGGTEAFF
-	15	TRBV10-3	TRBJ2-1	TGTGCCATCAGTATCCGCGGTAGCGCATACAATGAGCAGTTCTTC	CAISIRGSAYNEQFF
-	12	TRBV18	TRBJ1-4	TGTGCCAGCTCACCGTCGCGGGAAAAACTGTTTTTT	CASSPSREKLFF
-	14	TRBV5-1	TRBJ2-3	TGCGCCAGCAGCTTATTAGGGGGTGCAGATACGCAGTATTTT	CASSLLGGADTQYF
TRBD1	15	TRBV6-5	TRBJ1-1	TGTGCCAGCAGTCCAGGGGGCGCAGGGAACACTGAAGCTTTCTTT	CASSPGGAGNTEAFF
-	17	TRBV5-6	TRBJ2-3	TGTGCCAGCAGTCCCTTGGGGAGCGGGCCCTTTCCCGATACGCAGTATTTT	CASSPLGSGPFPDTQYF
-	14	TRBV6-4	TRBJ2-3	TGTGCCAGCAGTGACGGGACTAGCACAGATACGCAGTATTTT	CASSDGTSTDTQYF
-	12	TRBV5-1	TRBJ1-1	TGCGCCAGCAGCTTGGGCGAGGGCAGCACTTTCTTT	CASSLGEGSTFF
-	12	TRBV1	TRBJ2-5	TGCACCAGCAGCCATCTCGGGGAGACCCAGTACTTC	CTSSHLGETQYF
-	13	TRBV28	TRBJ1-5	TGTGCCAGCACGCCAGCGGCATTTCAGCCCCAGCATTTT	CASTPAAFQPQHF
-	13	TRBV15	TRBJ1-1	TGTGCCACCAGCAGCCAGTGGAACACTGAAGCTTTCTTT	CATSSQWNTEAFF
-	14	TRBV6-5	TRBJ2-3	TGTGCCAGCAGTTCTCACAGGGCTCCAGATACGCAGTATTTT	CASSSHRAPDTQYF
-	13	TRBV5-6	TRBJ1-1	TGTGCCAGCAGCTTCTTAGGGGGCACTGAAGCTTTCTTT	CASSFLGGTEAFF
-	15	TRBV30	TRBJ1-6	TGTGCCGGGAGTCCCTTAGGGGCGGATAATTCACCCCTCCACTTT	CAGSPLGADNSPLHF
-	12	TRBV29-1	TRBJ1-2	TGCAGCGTTGGAGAGAGTAACTATGGCTACACCTTC	CSVGESNYGYTF
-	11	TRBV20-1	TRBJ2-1	TGCAGTGCTAGAGCGATCGGTGAGCAGTTCTTC	CSARAIGEQFF
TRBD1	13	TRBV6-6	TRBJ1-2	TGTGCCAGCATCCAGGGGGGCAACTATGGCTACACCTTC	CASIQGGNYGYTF
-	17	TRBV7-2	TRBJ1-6	TGTGCCAGCAGCTCCTCTCGGGGAAACTCCTATAATTCACCCCTCCACTTT	CASSSSRGNSYNSPLHF
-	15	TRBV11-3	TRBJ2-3	TGTGCCAGCGGGGTCTCGGCGGAGGGCACAGATACGCAGTATTTT	CASGVSAEGTDTQYF
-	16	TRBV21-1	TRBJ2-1	TGTGCCAGCAGCAAAAAACTAGCGGGCTCCTACAATGAGCAGTTCTTC	CASSKKLAGSYNEQFF
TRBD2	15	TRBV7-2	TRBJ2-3	TGTGCCAGCAGCTTCTCAGCGGGAACGCGGGATACGCAGTATTTT	CASSFSAGTRDTQYF
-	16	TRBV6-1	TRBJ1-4	TGTGCCAGCAGTGAAGTCGTTAGGGGGGGAAGTGAAAAACTGTTTTTT	CASSEVVRGGSEKLFF
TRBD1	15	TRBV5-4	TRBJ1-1	TGTGCCATCAACAGGGGGGGACTGATGAACACTGAAGCTTTCTTT	CAINRGGLMNTEAFF
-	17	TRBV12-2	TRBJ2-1	TGTGCAAGTCGCTTAGTGGAGAAGGAGGGAACCGGGACAGGGACGTTCTTC	CASRLVEKEGTGTGTFF
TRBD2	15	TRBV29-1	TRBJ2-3	TGCAGCTTTGAGATACTAGCGGGGGGGGTGGATACGCAGTATTTT	CSFEILAGGVDTQYF
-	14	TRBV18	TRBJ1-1	TGTGCCAGCTCCACCTCCGCAGGGCACACTGAAGCTTTCTTT	CASSTSAGHTEAFF
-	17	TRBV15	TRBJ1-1	TGTGCCACCAGCAGACCAACCTCAACAGCCGTGAACACTGAAGCTTTCTTT	CATSRPTSTAVNTEAFF
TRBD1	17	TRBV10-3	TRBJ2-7	TGTGCCGTCCGAGCCGGGACAGGAACCTCTGACAACTACGAGCAGTACTTC	CAVRAGTGTSDNYEQYF
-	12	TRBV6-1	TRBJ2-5	TGTGCCAGCTCAGGGGCTCGGGAGACCCAGTACTTC	CASSGARETQYF
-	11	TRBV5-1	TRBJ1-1	TGCGCCAGCAGCCAGGGGTACGAAGCTTTCTTT	CASSQGYEAFF
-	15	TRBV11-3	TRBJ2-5	TGTGCCAGCAGCTTGGGGGGACTGAACCAAGAGACCCAGTACTTC	CASSLGGLNQETQYF
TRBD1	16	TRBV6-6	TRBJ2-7	TGTGCCAGCAGTCACTGGGACAGGGATGGGACCTACGAGCAGTACTTC	CASSHWDRDGTYEQYF